The 2 T cell receptor beta chains below all came from one sample that was sequenced in a study of cytomegalovirus exposure and HLA in healthy donors. TCRdb's table, derived via immunoSEQ multiplex PCR, lists solely in-frame clones and lacks some. The repertoire includes 200,000 to 250,000 clones, around 87% of them detected once, and 2.6% sits in the top ten. The sequencing sample was made of PBMCs. Receptor source: a man aged 18 to 29 in good health and CMV-seronegative.

The chain couples TRBV27 to TRBJ2-2, with 11 bases that match TRBD1. In germline, CDR1 is MNHEY, CDR2 SMNVEV (reference sequence). The CDR3 is made up of 15 amino acids. Losses at the gene ends were 8 bases for V and 6 bases for J; bases not matched to a gene: 8. The CDR3, as DNA: TGTGCCAGCGTCGCCGGGACAGGGGGGGCCGGGGAGCTGTTTTTT. Protein sequence: CASVAGTGGAGELFF.

The gene calls are TRBV7-9 and TRBJ1-1; tentatively, D is TRBD1 (6 bases). Per germline, CDR1 SEHNR and CDR2 FQNEAQ (reference sequence). Trimming took off 3 bases at V and 5 bases at J, with 13 bases between the two ends. The CDR3 extends over 14 amino acids. CDR3 nucleotide sequence: TGTGCCAGCAGCTTTCTATCAGGGGAGACTGAAGCTTTCTTT. It yields the protein CASSFLSGETEAFF.